A selection of T cell receptor beta chains follows, all from one sample in a study of T cell responses to AZD1222 COVID-19 vaccine. Generated by immunoSEQ multiplex PCR, the TCRdb table keeps only in-frame clones and is missing some. The sample yields 150,000 to 200,000 clones, roughly nine tenths seen once. Source: peripheral blood, taken on day 0 of AZD1222 vaccination. The receptors were gathered from an adult in good health. Both conserved end residues are part of each CDR3. The D gene is left open where the match is weak. Clone size, where shown, is once, few, many, or a class for clones that have expanded.

>NA|TRBV7-8|NA|13|TRBJ1-5
CASRRDTGQPQHF
>TRBD2|TRBV14|NA|16|TRBJ2-1
CASSRSLAGGPVEQFF
>NA|TRBV2|NA|14|TRBJ2-7
CASSEARGTNEQYF
>TRBD2|TRBV27|NA|12|TRBJ2-1
CASSSRLAGAFF
>NA|TRBV28|NA|12|TRBJ1-1
CASSSRTAVAFF
>NA|TRBV28|NA|15|TRBJ1-1
CASSLLGGRYTEAFF
>TRBD2|TRBV19|NA|15|TRBJ2-7
CATQLASGSFYEQYF
>TRBD1|TRBV18|NA|16|TRBJ1-5
CASSQLGTGDNQPQHF
>TRBD2|TRBV7-2|NA|16|TRBJ2-7
CASSLTGLAGVDEQYF
>NA|TRBV10-3|few|14|TRBJ1-5
CAISESGGGQPQHF
>NA|TRBV28|NA|14|TRBJ2-2
CASSLSAPTGELFF
>NA|TRBV4-1|once|14|TRBJ2-4
CASSQEGSINIQYF
>NA|TRBV30|once|13|TRBJ1-2
CAWSVLATGGYTF
>NA|TRBV18|NA|13|TRBJ2-3
CASSPPSTDTQYF
>TRBD2|TRBV7-9|NA|19|TRBJ2-1
CASTLAGLAGLNSYNEQFF
>NA|TRBV30|NA|17|TRBJ1-2
CAWSSTPRTEANYGYTF
>NA|TRBV3-1/TRBV3-2|NA|15|TRBJ1-2
CASSQDRWGSYGYTF
>TRBD1|TRBV4-1|NA|20|TRBJ1-4
CASSPRTGKDVAGANEKLFF
>TRBD1|TRBV19|NA|18|TRBJ2-3
CASSSYPGQVPGFDTQYF
>TRBD1|TRBV3-1/TRBV3-2|NA|14|TRBJ1-3
CASSPTGVVDTIYF
>NA|TRBV7-3|NA|14|TRBJ1-6
CASSLGRGDSPLHF
>NA|TRBV7-6|NA|15|TRBJ2-3
CASSLPPGNTDTQYF
>NA|TRBV14|NA|13|TRBJ2-7
CASSLVESYEQYF
>TRBD1|TRBV28|few|15|TRBJ1-2
CASRVYDRGGDGYTF
>NA|TRBV23-1|NA|17|TRBJ1-5
CASSQSGRLFSNQPQHF
>NA|TRBV14|NA|13|TRBJ1-2
CASSQDANYGYTF
>NA|TRBV6-1|NA|22|TRBJ1-1
CASSERGPGSSAADKRNTEAFF
>TRBD2|TRBV9|NA|14|TRBJ2-7
CASNLAGGDDEQYF
>NA|TRBV7-6|once|15|TRBJ1-3
CASSPRGSSGNTIYF
>TRBD1|TRBV13|NA|14|TRBJ1-1
CASSWGTGGTEAFF
>NA|TRBV19|NA|14|TRBJ2-2
CASFQGAGTGELFF
>NA|TRBV14|NA|15|TRBJ2-6
CASSLMGAGANVLTF
>TRBD2|TRBV6-2/TRBV6-3|few|14|TRBJ2-7
CASSHRGLAREQYF
>NA|TRBV5-6|NA|12|TRBJ2-1
CASSLSQGEQFF
>NA|TRBV10-3|NA|14|TRBJ2-2
CAIRQAYETGELFF
>NA|TRBV3-1/TRBV3-2|NA|16|TRBJ2-3
CASSLGTVASTDTQYF
>TRBD2|TRBV12-3/TRBV12-4|NA|13|TRBJ2-3
CASSREAGIAQYF
>TRBD1|TRBV15|NA|13|TRBJ1-3
CATSPGQADTIYF
>TRBD1|TRBV18|NA|16|TRBJ2-1
CASSPFDRGVSNEQFF
>TRBD2|TRBV10-3|NA|16|TRBJ2-1
CAIRDSGRASYNEQFF
>TRBD1|TRBV28|NA|16|TRBJ1-2
CASRLMGTGGVHGYTF
>NA|TRBV6-5|NA|15|TRBJ2-3
CASSYGGPYTDTQYF
>TRBD1|TRBV7-7|NA|16|TRBJ1-1
CASSLSNRGKNTEAFF
>NA|TRBV5-1|NA|14|TRBJ1-5
CASSVGGENQPQHF
>TRBD2|TRBV7-8|once|15|TRBJ2-7
CASSLGGAGTSEQYF
>NA|TRBV6-1|few|15|TRBJ2-7
CASSESPGETYEQYF